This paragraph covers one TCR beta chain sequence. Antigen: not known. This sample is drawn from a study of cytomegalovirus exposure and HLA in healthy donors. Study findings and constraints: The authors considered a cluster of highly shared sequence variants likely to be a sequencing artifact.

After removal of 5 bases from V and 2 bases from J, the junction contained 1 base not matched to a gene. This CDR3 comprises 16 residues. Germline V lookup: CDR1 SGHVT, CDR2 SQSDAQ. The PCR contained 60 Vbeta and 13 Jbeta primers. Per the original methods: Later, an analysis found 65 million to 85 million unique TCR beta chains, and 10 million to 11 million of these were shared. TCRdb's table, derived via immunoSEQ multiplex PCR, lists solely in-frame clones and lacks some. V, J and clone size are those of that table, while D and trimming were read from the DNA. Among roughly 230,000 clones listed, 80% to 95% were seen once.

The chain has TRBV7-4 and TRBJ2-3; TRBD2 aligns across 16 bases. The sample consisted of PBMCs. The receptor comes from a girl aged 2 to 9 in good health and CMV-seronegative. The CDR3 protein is CASSGTSGRDTDTQYF. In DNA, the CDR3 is TGTGCCAGCAGCGGGACTAGCGGGAGGGACACAGATACGCAGTATTTT.